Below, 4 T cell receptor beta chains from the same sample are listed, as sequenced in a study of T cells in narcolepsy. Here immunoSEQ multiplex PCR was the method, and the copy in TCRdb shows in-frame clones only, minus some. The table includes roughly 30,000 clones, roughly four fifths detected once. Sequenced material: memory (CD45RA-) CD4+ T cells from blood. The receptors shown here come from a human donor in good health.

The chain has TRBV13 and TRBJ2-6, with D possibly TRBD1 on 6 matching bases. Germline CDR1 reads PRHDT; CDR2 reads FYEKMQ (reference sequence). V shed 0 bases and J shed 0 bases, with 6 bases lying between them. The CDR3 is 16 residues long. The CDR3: CASSLGDSSGANVLTF. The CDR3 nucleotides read TGTGCCAGCAGCTTAGGGGACAGCTCTGGGGCCAACGTCCTGACTTTC.

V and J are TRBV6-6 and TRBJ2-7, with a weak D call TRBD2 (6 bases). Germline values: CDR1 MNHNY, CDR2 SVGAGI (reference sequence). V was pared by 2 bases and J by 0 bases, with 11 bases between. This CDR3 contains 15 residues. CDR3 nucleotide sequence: TGTGCCAGCAGTTACCACCGGGACTCCTCCTACGAGCAGTACTTC. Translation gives CASSYHRDSSYEQYF.

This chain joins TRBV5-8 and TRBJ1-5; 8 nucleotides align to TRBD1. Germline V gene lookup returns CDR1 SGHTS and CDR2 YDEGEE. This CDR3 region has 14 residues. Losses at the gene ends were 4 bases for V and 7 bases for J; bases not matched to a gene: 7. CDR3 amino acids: CASSAGQGEQPQHF. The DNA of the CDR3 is TGTGCCAGCAGCGCCGGACAGGGAGAGCAGCCCCAGCATTTT.

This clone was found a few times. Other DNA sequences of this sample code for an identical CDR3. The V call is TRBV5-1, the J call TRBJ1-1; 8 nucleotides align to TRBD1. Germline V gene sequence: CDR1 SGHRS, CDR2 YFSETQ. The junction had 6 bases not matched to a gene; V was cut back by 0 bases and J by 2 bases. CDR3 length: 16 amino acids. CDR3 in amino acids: CASSLGQGAGNTEAFF. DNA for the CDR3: TGCGCCAGCAGCTTGGGTCAGGGGGCGGGAAACACTGAAGCTTTCTTT.